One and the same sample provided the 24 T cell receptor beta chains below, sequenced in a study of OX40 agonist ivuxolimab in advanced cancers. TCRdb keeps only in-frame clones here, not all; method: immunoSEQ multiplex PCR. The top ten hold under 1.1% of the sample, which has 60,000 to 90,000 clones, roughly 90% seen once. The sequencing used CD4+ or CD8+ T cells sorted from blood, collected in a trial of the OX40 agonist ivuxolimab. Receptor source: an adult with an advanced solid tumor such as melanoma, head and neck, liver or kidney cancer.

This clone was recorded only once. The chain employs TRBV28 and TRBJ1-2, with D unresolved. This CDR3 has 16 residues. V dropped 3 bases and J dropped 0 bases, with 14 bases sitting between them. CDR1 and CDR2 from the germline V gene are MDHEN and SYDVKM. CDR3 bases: TGTGCCAGCAGTTTGGGGAGGGCCAGACCTAACTATGGCTACACCTTC. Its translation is CASSLGRARPNYGYTF.

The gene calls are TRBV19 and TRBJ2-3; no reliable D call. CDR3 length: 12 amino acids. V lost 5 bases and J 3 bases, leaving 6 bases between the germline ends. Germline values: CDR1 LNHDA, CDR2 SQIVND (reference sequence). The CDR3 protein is CASSPTTDTQYF. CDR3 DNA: TGTGCCAGTAGTCCGACGACAGATACGCAGTATTTT.

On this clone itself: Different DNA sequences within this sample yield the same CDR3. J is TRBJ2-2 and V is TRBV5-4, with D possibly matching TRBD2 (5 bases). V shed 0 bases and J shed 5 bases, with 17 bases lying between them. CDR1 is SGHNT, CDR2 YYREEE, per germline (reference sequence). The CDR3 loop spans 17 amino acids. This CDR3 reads CASSLARSSSGTGELFF. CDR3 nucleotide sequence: TGTGCCAGCAGCTTGGCTAGGTCTAGCAGCGGTACCGGGGAGCTGTTTTTT.

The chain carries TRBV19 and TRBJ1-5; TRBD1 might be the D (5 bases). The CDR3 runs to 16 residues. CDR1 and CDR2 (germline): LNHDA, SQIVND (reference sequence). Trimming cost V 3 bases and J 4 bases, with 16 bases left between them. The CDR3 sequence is CASSIRRQGQNQPQHF. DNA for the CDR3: TGTGCCAGTAGTATTCGTAGGCAGGGTCAGAATCAGCCCCAGCATTTT. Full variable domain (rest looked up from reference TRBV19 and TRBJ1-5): DGGITQSPKYLFRKEGQNVTLSCEQNLNHDAMYWYRQDPGQGLRLIYYSQIVNDFQKGDIAEGYSVSREKKESFPLTVTSAQKNPTAFYLCASSIRRQGQNQPQHFGDGTRLSIL.

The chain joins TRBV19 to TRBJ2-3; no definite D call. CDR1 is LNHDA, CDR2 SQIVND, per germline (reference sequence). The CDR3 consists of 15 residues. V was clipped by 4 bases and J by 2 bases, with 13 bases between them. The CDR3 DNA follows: TGTGCCAGTAGTAAGAGCAGGTCCGTCACAGATACGCAGTATTTT. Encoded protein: CASSKSRSVTDTQYF.

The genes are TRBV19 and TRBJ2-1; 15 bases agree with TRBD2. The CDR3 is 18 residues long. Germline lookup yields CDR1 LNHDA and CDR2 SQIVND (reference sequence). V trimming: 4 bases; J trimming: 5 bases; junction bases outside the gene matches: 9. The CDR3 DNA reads TGTGCCAGTAGTAGGGGACTAGCGGGGGGCGGTGGGAACAATGAGCAGTTCTTC. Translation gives CASSRGLAGGGGNNEQFF.

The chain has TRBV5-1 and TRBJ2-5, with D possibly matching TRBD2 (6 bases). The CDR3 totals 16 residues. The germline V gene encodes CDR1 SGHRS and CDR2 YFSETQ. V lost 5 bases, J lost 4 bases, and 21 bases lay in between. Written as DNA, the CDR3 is TGCGCCAGCAGTGTGATGGGGAGGAGCCTGGGAGAGACCCAGTACTTC. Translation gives CASSVMGRSLGETQYF.

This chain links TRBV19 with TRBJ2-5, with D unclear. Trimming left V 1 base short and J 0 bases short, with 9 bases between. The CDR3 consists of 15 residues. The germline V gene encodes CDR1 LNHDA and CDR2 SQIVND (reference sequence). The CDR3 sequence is CASSIGQSDQETQYF. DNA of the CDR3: TGTGCCAGTAGTATAGGACAATCTGACCAAGAGACCCAGTACTTC.

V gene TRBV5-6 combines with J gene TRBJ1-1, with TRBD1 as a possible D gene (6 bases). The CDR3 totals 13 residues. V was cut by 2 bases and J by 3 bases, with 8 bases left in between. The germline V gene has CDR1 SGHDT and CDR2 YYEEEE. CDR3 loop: CASSFEGDTEAFF. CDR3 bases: TGTGCCAGCAGCTTTGAGGGGGACACTGAAGCTTTCTTT.

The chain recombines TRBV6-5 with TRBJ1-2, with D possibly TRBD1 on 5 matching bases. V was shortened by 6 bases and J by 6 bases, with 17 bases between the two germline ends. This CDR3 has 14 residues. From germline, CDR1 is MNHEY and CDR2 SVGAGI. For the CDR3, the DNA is TGTGCCAGCAGGTTGGCGGGGACTACGCATGGCTACACCTTC. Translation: CASRLAGTTHGYTF.

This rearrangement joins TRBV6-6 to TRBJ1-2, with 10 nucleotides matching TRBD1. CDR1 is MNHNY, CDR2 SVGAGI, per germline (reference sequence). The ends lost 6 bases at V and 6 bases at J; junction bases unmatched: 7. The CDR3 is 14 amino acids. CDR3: CASSPGTGVHGYTF. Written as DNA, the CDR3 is TGTGCCAGCAGCCCCGGGACAGGGGTACATGGCTACACCTTC.

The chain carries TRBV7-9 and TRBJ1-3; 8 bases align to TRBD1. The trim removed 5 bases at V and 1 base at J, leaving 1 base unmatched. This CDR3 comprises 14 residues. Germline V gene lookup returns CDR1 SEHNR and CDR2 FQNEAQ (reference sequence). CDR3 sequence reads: CASSRTGSGNTIYF. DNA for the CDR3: TGTGCCAGCAGCCGGACAGGGTCTGGAAACACCATATATTTT.

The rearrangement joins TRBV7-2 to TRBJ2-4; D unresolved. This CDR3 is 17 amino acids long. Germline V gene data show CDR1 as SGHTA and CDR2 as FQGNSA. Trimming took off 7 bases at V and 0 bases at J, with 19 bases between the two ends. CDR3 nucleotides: TGTGCCAGCACCCCAGCTTTCGGTAGTCTAGCCAAAAACATTCAGTACTTC. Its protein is CASTPAFGSLAKNIQYF. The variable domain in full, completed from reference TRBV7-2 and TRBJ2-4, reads GAGVSQSPSNKVTEKGKDVELRCDPISGHTALYWYRQSLGQGLEFLIYFQGNSAPDKSGLPSDRFSAERTGGSVSTLTIQRTQQEDSAVYLCASTPAFGSLAKNIQYFGAGTRLSVL.

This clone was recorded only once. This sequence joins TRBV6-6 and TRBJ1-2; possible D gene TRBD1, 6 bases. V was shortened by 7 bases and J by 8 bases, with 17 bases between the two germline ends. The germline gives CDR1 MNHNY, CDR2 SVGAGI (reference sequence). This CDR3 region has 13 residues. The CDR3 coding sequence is TGTGCCAGCACCTCCCTGGGGGGGGGCGGCTACACCTTC. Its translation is CASTSLGGGGYTF.

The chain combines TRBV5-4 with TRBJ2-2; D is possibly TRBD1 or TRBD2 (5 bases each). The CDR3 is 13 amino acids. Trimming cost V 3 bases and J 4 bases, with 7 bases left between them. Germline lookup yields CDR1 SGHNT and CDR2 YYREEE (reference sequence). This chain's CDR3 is CASSSRGTGELFF. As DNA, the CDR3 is TGTGCCAGCAGCTCGAGGGGCACCGGGGAGCTGTTTTTT.

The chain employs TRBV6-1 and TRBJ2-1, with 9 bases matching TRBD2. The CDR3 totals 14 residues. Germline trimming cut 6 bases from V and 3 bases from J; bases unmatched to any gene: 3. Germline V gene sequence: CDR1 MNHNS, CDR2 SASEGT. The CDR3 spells CASRPSGNYNEQFF. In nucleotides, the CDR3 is TGTGCCAGCAGGCCTAGCGGGAACTACAATGAGCAGTTCTTC.

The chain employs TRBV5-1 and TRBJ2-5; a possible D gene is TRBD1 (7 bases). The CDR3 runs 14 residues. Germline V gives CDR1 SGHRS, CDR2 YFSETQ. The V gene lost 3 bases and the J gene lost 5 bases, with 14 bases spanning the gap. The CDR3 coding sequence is TGCGCCAGCAGCTGGGGGGCGGGACAGGAGACCCAGTACTTC. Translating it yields CASSWGAGQETQYF.

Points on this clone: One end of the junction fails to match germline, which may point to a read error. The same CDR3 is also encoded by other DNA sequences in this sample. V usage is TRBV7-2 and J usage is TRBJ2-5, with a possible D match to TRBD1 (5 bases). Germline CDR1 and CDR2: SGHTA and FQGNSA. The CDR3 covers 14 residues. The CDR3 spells CASSLVQGWETQYF. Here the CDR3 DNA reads TGCGCCAGCAGCTTAGTTCAGGGTTGGGAGACCCAGTACTTC.

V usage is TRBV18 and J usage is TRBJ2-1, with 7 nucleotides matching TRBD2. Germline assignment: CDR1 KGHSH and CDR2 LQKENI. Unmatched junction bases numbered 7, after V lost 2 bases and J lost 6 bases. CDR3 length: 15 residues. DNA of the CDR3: TGTGCCAGCTCACCAGATAGAGCGGGGAGCAATGAGCAGTTCTTC. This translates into CASSPDRAGSNEQFF. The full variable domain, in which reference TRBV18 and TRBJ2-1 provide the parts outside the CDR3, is NAGVMQNPRHLVRRRGQEARLRCSPMKGHSHVYWYRQLPEEGLKFMVYLQKENIIDESGMPKERFSAEFPKEGPSILRIQQVVRGDSAAYFCASSPDRAGSNEQFFGPGTRLTVL.

The CDR3 sequence is CASSQATSDSYSYEQYF. CDR3 nucleotide sequence: TGTGCCAGCAGCCAAGCGACTTCGGACAGCTACTCCTACGAGCAGTACTTC. The V call is TRBV4-2, the J call TRBJ2-7; tentative D call: TRBD1 (6 bases). CDR3 length: 17 residues. Trimming took off 1 base at V and 0 bases at J, with 16 bases between the two ends. Germline V CDR1 and CDR2: LGHNA, YNFKEQ.

The CDR3 DNA reads as TGTGCCAGCAGCCCGGGACCCAACCAAGAGACCCAGTACTTC. Protein: CASSPGPNQETQYF. The chain is built from TRBV7-9 and TRBJ2-5; D assignment may be TRBD1 or TRBD2 (5 bases each). V shed 5 bases and J shed 0 bases, with 10 bases lying between them. Germline CDR1 SEHNR, CDR2 FQNEAQ (reference sequence). There are 14 residues in the CDR3.

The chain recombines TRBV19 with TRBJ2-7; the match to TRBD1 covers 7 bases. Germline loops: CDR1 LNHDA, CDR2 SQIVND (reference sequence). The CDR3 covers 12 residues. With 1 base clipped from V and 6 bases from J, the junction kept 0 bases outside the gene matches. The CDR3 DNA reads TGTGCCAGTAGTATAGGACAGGGCGAGCAGTACTTC. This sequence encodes CASSIGQGEQYF.

The CDR3 DNA is TGTGCCAGCAGCTTGTACACTACAAGCACAGATACGCAGTATTTT. Amino acid sequence: CASSLYTTSTDTQYF. This chain connects TRBV5-4 to TRBJ2-3; D remains ambiguous. The V end was cut by 1 base, the J end by 0 bases, with 9 bases between. The CDR3 runs 15 residues. Germline CDR1 reads SGHNT; CDR2 reads YYREEE (reference sequence).

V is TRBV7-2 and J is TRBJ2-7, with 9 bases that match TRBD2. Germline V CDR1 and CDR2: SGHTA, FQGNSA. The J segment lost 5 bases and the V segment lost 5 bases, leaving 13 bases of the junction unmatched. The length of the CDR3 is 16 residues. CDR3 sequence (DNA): TGTGCCAGCAGCCTGCGCGGGGGGGGTTTGGGTCACGAGCAGTACTTC. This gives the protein CASSLRGGGLGHEQYF.